This entry lists 26 T cell receptor beta chains sequenced from one sample in a study of T cell changes during pregnancy in multiple sclerosis. Profiled with immunoSEQ multiplex PCR; TCRdb holds only in-frame clones, not every one. The repertoire has roughly 50,000 clones, 92% of them found once; the top ten carry 0.25%. This material consisted of CD4+ T cells from peripheral blood mononuclear cells, taken in the third trimester of pregnancy. Source of these receptors: a female donor with multiple sclerosis, enrolled in a pregnancy study.

This clone showed up just once. This rearrangement joins TRBV6-6 to TRBJ2-5; no definite D call. The CDR3 has 15 amino acids. The V end lost 2 bases, the J end lost 0 bases, and 10 bases lay between the germline ends. The germline gives CDR1 MNHNY, CDR2 SVGAGI (reference sequence). CDR3 residues: CASSYEVQYQETQYF. The CDR3 DNA sequence: TGTGCCAGCAGTTACGAAGTACAGTACCAAGAGACCCAGTACTTC.

The J gene is TRBJ1-5, the V gene TRBV30; 10 bases map to TRBD1. V was pared by 5 bases and J by 3 bases, with 7 bases of the junction left unmatched. This CDR3 has 15 amino acids. The V gene's germline CDR1 is GTSNPN and CDR2 SVGIG (reference sequence). CDR3 sequence reads: CAWSRDRGTNQPQHF. The CDR3, as DNA: TGTGCCTGGTCCCGGGACAGGGGTACCAATCAGCCCCAGCATTTT.

The V call is TRBV29-1, the J call TRBJ1-4; 10 bases map to TRBD1. Germline assignment: CDR1 SQVTM and CDR2 ANQGSEA. CDR3 length equals 13 residues. The ends lost 3 bases at V and 5 bases at J; junction bases unmatched: 0. DNA for the CDR3: TGCAGCGTTGAGGGACAGGGGAATGAAAAACTGTTTTTT. It is translated as CSVEGQGNEKLFF.

The rearrangement joins TRBV5-5 to TRBJ1-3; D might be TRBD1 (6 bases). V was cut by 2 bases and J by 0 bases, with 9 bases left in between. CDR1 and CDR2 (germline): SGHKS, YYEKEE (reference sequence). The CDR3 spans 15 residues. CDR3 sequence (DNA): TGTGCCAGCAGCTTCGGACAGTTCTCTGGAAACACCATATATTTT. Translated, it gives CASSFGQFSGNTIYF. The full variable domain, in which reference TRBV5-5 and TRBJ1-3 provide the parts outside the CDR3, is DAGVTQSPTHLIKTRGQQVTLRCSPISGHKSVSWYQQVLGQGPQFIFQYYEKEERGRGNFPDRFSARQFPNYSSELNVNALLLGDSALYLCASSFGQFSGNTIYFGEGSWLTVV.

The rearrangement uses TRBV6-1 and TRBJ2-4; TRBD2 is a possible D gene (5 bases). Between the trimmed V and J ends, which lost 0 bases and 8 bases, there was a span of 11 bases. Per germline, CDR1 MNHNS and CDR2 SASEGT. The CDR3 has 14 residues. This CDR3 reads CASSEADEGYIQYF. The CDR3 DNA is TGTGCCAGCAGTGAAGCGGACGAGGGTTACATTCAGTACTTC.

The chain links TRBV15 to TRBJ1-6; D unclear. This CDR3 has 14 residues. Germline-derived CDR1 and CDR2 are LNHNV and YYDKDF (reference sequence). Trimming removed 8 bases from V and 5 bases from J, with 13 bases in between. DNA for the CDR3: TGTGCCACCGGGGAGGGAGCTAATAATTCACCCCTCCACTTT. Protein sequence: CATGEGANNSPLHF.

This clone was detected only once. V usage is TRBV18 and J usage is TRBJ2-5; 8 bases are shared with TRBD1. The ends lost 0 bases at V and 5 bases at J; junction bases unmatched: 2. The CDR3 is 14 residues long. Germline CDR1 reads KGHSH; CDR2 reads LQKENI. CDR3 bases: TGTGCCAGCTCACCACCTGCAGGGGGCGAGACCCAGTACTTC. Its translation is CASSPPAGGETQYF. Looking up the rest from reference TRBV18 and TRBJ2-5 gives the full variable domain: NAGVMQNPRHLVRRRGQEARLRCSPMKGHSHVYWYRQLPEEGLKFMVYLQKENIIDESGMPKERFSAEFPKEGPSILRIQQVVRGDSAAYFCASSPPAGGETQYFGPGTRLLVL.

The rearrangement uses TRBV19 and TRBJ2-3, with D maybe TRBD2 (5 bases). The V end lost 3 bases, the J end lost 0 bases, and 10 bases lay between the germline ends. The V gene's germline CDR1 is LNHDA and CDR2 SQIVND (reference sequence). This CDR3 has 15 residues. The CDR3 DNA is TGTGCCAGTAGTATTCGGGGAACTAGCACAGATACGCAGTATTTT. This encodes CASSIRGTSTDTQYF.

The chain is built from TRBV13 and TRBJ2-6; D perhaps matches TRBD2 (6 bases). The ends were cut back, 2 bases at V and 2 bases at J, with 10 bases in the middle. This CDR3 has 16 residues. Germline CDR1 is PRHDT and CDR2 is FYEKMQ (reference sequence). CDR3 in DNA: TGTGCCAGCAGCTTACCCGGGACTGCTGGGGCCAACGTCCTGACTTTC. Its translation: CASSLPGTAGANVLTF.

The chain uses TRBV9 and TRBJ1-2; no firm D call. The ends were cut back, 0 bases at V and 7 bases at J, with 13 bases in the middle. Germline CDR1 SGDLS, CDR2 YYNGEE. The CDR3 loop spans 14 amino acids. Written as DNA, the CDR3 is TGTGCCAGCAGCGTAGATGCAGCCGCGGTTGGCTACACCTTC. Amino acid sequence: CASSVDAAAVGYTF.

This chain connects TRBV10-2 to TRBJ2-7; D is uncertain. The CDR3 runs to 15 residues. The V gene's germline CDR1 is WSHSY and CDR2 SAAADI. The V gene lost 0 bases and the J gene lost 0 bases, with 9 bases spanning the gap. CDR3: CASSESRQVSYEQYF. CDR3 nucleotides: TGCGCCAGCAGTGAGTCAAGGCAGGTCTCCTACGAGCAGTACTTC.

The J gene is TRBJ2-2, the V gene TRBV11-2; TRBD2 matches 11 bases. Germline V gene data show CDR1 as SGHAT and CDR2 as FQNNGV. This CDR3 has 18 amino acids. V gave up 1 base and J gave up 1 base; unmatched junction bases: 5. The CDR3 loop reads CASSLVTLAGGNTGELFF. As DNA, the CDR3 is TGTGCCAGCAGCTTAGTGACCCTAGCGGGAGGGAACACCGGGGAGCTGTTTTTT.

This chain uses TRBV7-3 with TRBJ2-7, with a possible D match to TRBD1 (6 bases). CDR1 is SGHTA and CDR2 is FQGTGA in the germline V gene. Deletions cut 5 bases from V and 2 bases from J, with 16 bases between. This CDR3 has 15 amino acids. Here the CDR3 reads CASSPSPGQPYEQYF. The CDR3 DNA sequence: TGTGCCAGCAGCCCATCCCCCGGACAGCCCTACGAGCAGTACTTC.

The chain uses TRBV9 and TRBJ2-5; D may be TRBD1 (6 bases). V lost 4 bases and J 2 bases, leaving 15 bases between the germline ends. The CDR3 extends over 15 amino acids. CDR1 is SGDLS, CDR2 YYNGEE, per germline. CDR3 amino acids: CASSPTGYKQETQYF. The CDR3 DNA follows: TGTGCCAGCAGCCCCACAGGGTATAAACAAGAGACCCAGTACTTC.

This clone was detected once. The V gene is TRBV5-6, the J gene TRBJ1-4, with a tentative D call TRBD1 (6 bases). Trimming left V 4 bases short and J 8 bases short, with 15 bases between. CDR3 length: 14 amino acids. Germline-derived CDR1 and CDR2 are SGHDT and YYEEEE. CDR3 loop: CASSPLDRGEKLFF. In nucleotides, the CDR3 is TGTGCCAGCAGCCCTTTGGACAGAGGGGAAAAACTGTTTTTT.

The chain uses TRBV6-1 and TRBJ2-2; perhaps TRBD2 as D (5 bases). Trimming shortened V by 2 bases and J by 7 bases, and 8 bases separated the two germline ends. Germline values: CDR1 MNHNS, CDR2 SASEGT. This CDR3 contains 13 residues. CDR3: CASSEWERGELFF. The CDR3 coding sequence is TGTGCCAGCAGTGAATGGGAGCGCGGGGAGCTGTTTTTT.

This sequence joins TRBV6-5 and TRBJ1-1, with D possibly TRBD1 on 5 matching bases. Trimming removed 2 bases at V and 8 bases at J, with 9 bases between. The germline CDR1 and CDR2 sequences are MNHEY and SVGAGI. The CDR3 spans 12 residues. The CDR3 reads CASSYREGEAFF. The CDR3 DNA follows: TGTGCCAGCAGTTACAGGGAGGGGGAAGCTTTCTTT.

This clone was observed a handful of times. The chain links TRBV6-1 to TRBJ1-5; D may be TRBD1 (6 bases). Germline values: CDR1 MNHNS, CDR2 SASEGT. The V end was cut by 6 bases, the J end by 5 bases, with 11 bases between. The CDR3 is made up of 13 amino acids. DNA for the CDR3: TGTGCCAGCAGAGCCTCAGGGGATCAGCCCCAGCATTTT. Amino acids: CASRASGDQPQHF.

The chain uses TRBV28 and TRBJ2-1; 9 bases are shared with TRBD2. The V segment lost 2 bases and the J segment 8 bases; nucleotides outside the gene matches: 13. CDR3 size: 17 residues. Germline lookup yields CDR1 MDHEN and CDR2 SYDVKM. CDR3 in amino acids: CASSLRASGILKDEQFF. CDR3 bases: TGTGCCAGCAGTTTACGGGCTAGCGGGATTCTCAAAGATGAGCAGTTCTTC.

This chain connects TRBV30 to TRBJ1-2, with 7 bases lining up with TRBD1. The CDR3 loop spans 13 amino acids. Germline values: CDR1 GTSNPN, CDR2 SVGIG (reference sequence). The trim removed 4 bases at V and 1 base at J, leaving 3 bases unmatched. CDR3: CAWMGQHNYGYTF. CDR3 bases: TGTGCCTGGATGGGACAGCATAACTATGGCTACACCTTC.

This sequence joins TRBV15 and TRBJ1-4, with D uncertain. V lost 0 bases to trimming and J lost 5 bases, with 10 bases between them. The CDR3 runs 15 residues. Germline V gene lookup returns CDR1 LNHNV and CDR2 YYDKDF (reference sequence). DNA for the CDR3: TGTGCCACCAGCAGAGATCAGGCAGAGAATGAAAAACTGTTTTTT. Its protein product is CATSRDQAENEKLFF.

The chain has TRBV6-1 and TRBJ1-5, with 8 positions matching TRBD1. The CDR3 runs 13 residues. The junction had 2 bases not matched to a gene; V was cut back by 4 bases and J by 6 bases. Germline V gene data show CDR1 as MNHNS and CDR2 as SASEGT. The CDR3 DNA follows: TGTGCCAGCAGTGGGGACAGGACTCAGCCCCAGCATTTT. It specifies CASSGDRTQPQHF.

The chain carries TRBV9 and TRBJ1-3; D perhaps matches TRBD1 (6 bases). The CDR3 is 15 amino acids. With 4 bases removed from V and 3 bases from J, the gap between germline ends came to 14 bases. CDR1 is SGDLS, CDR2 YYNGEE, per germline. The chain's CDR3 is CASSSRRGFGNTIYF. CDR3 bases: TGTGCCAGCAGCTCCCGAAGGGGGTTTGGAAACACCATATATTTT.

The chain recombines TRBV9 with TRBJ2-1, with D possibly TRBD1 on 6 matching bases. Trimming left V 0 bases short and J 6 bases short, with 22 bases between. Germline V gene sequence: CDR1 SGDLS, CDR2 YYNGEE. This CDR3 spans 18 amino acids. This chain's CDR3 is CASSVASLWGRLGNEQFF. DNA for the CDR3: TGTGCCAGCAGCGTAGCGTCTTTGTGGGGGCGGCTAGGCAATGAGCAGTTCTTC.

The chain has TRBV27 and TRBJ1-3; D not certain. V was pared by 5 bases and J by 2 bases, with 10 bases between. The CDR3 consists of 14 residues. CDR1 and CDR2 (germline): MNHEY, SMNVEV (reference sequence). The CDR3 coding sequence is TGTGCCAGCAGTCCCTTATCGGCTGGAAACACCATATATTTT. It yields the protein CASSPLSAGNTIYF.

The V gene is TRBV10-2, the J gene TRBJ1-1; 9 nucleotides line up with TRBD1. The CDR3 length is 14 residues. Trimming removed 7 bases from V and 0 bases from J; junction bases left unmatched: 3. CDR1 WSHSY and CDR2 SAAADI come from the germline V gene. The CDR3 nucleotides read TGCGCCAGCAAGGGACAGGGTATGAACACTGAAGCTTTCTTT. Its protein is CASKGQGMNTEAFF.